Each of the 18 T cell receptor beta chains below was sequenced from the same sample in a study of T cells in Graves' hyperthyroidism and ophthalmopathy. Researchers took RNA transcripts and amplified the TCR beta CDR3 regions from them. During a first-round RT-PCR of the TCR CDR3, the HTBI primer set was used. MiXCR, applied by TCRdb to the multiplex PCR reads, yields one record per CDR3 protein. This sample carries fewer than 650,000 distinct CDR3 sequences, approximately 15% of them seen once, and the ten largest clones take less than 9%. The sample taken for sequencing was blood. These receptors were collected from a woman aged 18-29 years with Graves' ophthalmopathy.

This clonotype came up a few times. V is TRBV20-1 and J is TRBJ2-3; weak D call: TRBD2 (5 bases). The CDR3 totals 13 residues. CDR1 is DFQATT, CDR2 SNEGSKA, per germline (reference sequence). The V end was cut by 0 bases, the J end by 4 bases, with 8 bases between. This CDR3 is CSARDPGSDTQYF. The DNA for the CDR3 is TGCAGTGCTAGAGATCCGGGGTCAGATACGCAGTATTTT.

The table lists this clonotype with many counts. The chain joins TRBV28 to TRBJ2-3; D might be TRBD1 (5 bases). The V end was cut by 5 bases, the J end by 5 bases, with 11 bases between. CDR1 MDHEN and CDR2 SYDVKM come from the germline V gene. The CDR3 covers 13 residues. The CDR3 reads CASSMRQGDTQYF. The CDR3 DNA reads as TGTGCCAGCAGTATGAGGCAGGGAGATACGCAGTATTTT. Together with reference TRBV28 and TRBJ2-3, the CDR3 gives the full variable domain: DVKVTQSSRYLVKRTGEKVFLECVQDMDHENMFWYRQDPGLGLRLIYFSYDVKMKEKGDIPEGYSVSREKKERFSLILESASTNQTSMYLCASSMRQGDTQYFGPGTRLTVL.

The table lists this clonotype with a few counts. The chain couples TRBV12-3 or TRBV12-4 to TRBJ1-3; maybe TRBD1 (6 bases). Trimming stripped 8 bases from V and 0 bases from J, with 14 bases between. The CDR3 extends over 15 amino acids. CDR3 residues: CASFFPDSSGNTIYF. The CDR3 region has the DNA TGTGCCAGCTTCTTCCCGGACAGCTCTGGAAACACCATATATTTT.

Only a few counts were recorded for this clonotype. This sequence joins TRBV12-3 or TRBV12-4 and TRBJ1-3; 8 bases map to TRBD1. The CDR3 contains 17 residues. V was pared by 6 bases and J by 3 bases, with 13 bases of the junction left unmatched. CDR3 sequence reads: CASSRGQGVVFGNTIYF. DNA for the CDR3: TGTGCCAGCAGCCGCGGACAGGGAGTAGTATTTGGAAACACCATATATTTT.

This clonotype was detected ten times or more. The CDR3 DNA reads as TGTGCCTGGAGTGTGGGACAGGGGGATCGGGAGCAGTACTTC. It encodes CAWSVGQGDREQYF. The chain uses TRBV30 and TRBJ2-7; 11 bases map to TRBD1. The CDR3 runs 14 residues. Germline V gene lookup returns CDR1 GTSNPN and CDR2 SVGIG (reference sequence). After removal of 0 bases from V and 7 bases from J, the junction contained 5 bases not matched to a gene.

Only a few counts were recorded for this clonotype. The DNA for the CDR3 is TGTGCCAGCAGGGGACAGGGAGAGGCCTACGAGCAGTACTTC. It codes for CASRGQGEAYEQYF. V usage is TRBV6-2 or TRBV6-3 and J usage is TRBJ2-7, with 9 bases aligning to TRBD1. Germline V lookup: CDR1 MNHEY, CDR2 SVGEGT. Trimming at V came to 6 bases and at J to 2 bases, leaving 5 bases not matched to a gene. The CDR3 is made up of 14 amino acids.

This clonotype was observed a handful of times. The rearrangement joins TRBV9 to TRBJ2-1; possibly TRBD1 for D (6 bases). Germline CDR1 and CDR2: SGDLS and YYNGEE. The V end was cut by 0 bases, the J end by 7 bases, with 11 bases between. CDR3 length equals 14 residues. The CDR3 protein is CASSVGNRENEQFF. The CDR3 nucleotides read TGTGCCAGCAGCGTAGGGAACAGGGAGAATGAGCAGTTCTTC.

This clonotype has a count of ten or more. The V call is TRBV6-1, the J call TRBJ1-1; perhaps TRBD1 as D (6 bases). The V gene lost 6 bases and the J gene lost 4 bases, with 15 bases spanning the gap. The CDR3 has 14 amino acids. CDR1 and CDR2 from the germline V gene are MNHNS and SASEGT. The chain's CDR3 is CASRYTGYGTEAFF. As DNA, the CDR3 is TGTGCCAGCAGGTATACAGGGTACGGCACTGAAGCTTTCTTT.

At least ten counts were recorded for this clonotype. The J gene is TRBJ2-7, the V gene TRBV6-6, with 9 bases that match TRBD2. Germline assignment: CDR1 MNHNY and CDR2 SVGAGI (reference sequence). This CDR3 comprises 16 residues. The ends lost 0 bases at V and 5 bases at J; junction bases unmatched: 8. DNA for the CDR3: TGTGCCAGCAGTTACTCGAGGCTAGCGGGATCCCACGAGCAGTACTTC. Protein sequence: CASSYSRLAGSHEQYF.

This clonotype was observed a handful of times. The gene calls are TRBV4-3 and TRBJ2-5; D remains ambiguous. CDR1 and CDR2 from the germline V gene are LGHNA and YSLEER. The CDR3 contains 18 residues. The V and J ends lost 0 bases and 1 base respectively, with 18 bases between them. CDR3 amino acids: CASSQESIVGTSQETQYF. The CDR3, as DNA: TGCGCCAGCAGCCAAGAATCGATAGTGGGCACAAGCCAAGAGACCCAGTACTTC.

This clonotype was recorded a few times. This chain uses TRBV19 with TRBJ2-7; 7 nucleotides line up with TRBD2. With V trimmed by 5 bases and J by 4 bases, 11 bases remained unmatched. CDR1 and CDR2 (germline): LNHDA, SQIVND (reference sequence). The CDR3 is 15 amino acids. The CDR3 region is CASSPSGGGMYEQYF. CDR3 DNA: TGTGCCAGTAGTCCCTCGGGCGGGGGTATGTACGAGCAGTACTTC.

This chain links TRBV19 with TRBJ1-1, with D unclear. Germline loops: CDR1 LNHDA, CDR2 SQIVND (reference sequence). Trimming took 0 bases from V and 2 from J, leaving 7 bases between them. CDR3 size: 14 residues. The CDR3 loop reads CASSIDGRNTEAFF. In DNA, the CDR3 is TGTGCCAGTAGTATAGATGGACGTAACACTGAAGCTTTCTTT.

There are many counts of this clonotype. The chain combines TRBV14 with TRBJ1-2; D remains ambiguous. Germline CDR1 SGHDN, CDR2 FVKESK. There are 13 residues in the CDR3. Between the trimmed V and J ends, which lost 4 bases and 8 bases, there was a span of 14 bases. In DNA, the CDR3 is TGTGCCAGCAGCCCGGGTTGGCAGCGCGGCTACACCTTC. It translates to CASSPGWQRGYTF.

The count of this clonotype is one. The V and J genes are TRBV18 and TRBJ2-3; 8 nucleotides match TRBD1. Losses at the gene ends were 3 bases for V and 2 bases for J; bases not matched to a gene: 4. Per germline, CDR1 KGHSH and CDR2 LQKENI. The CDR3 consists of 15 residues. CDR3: CASSPGDRYTDTQYF. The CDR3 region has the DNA TGTGCCAGCTCACCCGGGGACAGGTACACAGATACGCAGTATTTT.

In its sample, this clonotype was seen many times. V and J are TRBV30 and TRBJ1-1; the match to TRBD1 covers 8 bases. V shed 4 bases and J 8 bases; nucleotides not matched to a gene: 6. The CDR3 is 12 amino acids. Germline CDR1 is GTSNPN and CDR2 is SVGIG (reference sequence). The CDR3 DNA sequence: TGTGCCTGGACCGACAGGGGCCGCGAAGCTTTCTTT. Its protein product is CAWTDRGREAFF.

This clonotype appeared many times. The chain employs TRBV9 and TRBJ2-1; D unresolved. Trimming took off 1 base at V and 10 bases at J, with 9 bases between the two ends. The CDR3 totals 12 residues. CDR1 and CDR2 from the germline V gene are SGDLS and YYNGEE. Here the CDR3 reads CASSVTGQEQFF. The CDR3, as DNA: TGTGCCAGCAGCGTAACTGGGCAGGAGCAGTTCTTC.

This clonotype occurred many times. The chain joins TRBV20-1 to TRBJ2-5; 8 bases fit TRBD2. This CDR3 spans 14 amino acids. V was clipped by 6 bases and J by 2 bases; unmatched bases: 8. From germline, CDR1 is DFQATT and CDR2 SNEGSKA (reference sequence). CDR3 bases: TGCAGTGCGACCAAGGGACTAGGACAAGAGACCCAGTACTTC. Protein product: CSATKGLGQETQYF.

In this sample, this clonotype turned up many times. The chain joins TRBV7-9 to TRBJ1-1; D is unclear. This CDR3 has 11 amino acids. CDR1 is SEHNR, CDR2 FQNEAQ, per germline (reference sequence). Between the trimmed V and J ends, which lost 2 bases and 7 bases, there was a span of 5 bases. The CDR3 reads CASSLQVEAFF. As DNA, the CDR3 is TGTGCCAGCAGCTTACAAGTTGAAGCTTTCTTT.